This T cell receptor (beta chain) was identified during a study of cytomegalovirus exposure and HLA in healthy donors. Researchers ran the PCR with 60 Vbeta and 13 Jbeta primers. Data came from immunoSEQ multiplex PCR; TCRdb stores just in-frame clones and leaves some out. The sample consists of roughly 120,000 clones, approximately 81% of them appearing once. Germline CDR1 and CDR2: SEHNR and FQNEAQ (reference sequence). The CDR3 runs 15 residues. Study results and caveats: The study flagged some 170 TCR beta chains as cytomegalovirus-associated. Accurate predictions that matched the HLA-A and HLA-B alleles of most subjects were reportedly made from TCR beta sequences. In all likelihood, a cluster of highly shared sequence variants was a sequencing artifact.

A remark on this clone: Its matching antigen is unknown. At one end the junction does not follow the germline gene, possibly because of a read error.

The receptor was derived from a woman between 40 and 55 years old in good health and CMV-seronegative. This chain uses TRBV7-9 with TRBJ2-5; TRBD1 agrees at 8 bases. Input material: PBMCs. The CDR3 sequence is CSSSLGGQAQETQYF. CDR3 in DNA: TGTTCCAGCAGCTTAGGGGGACAGGCGCAAGAGACCCAGTACTTC. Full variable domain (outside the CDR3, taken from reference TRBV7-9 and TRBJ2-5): DTGVSQNPRHKITKRGQNVTFRCDPISEHNRLYWYRQTLGQGPEFLTYFQNEAQLEKSRLLSDRFSAERPKGSFSTLEIQRTEQGDSAMYLCSSSLGGQAQETQYFGPGTRLLVL.